This T cell receptor beta chain is from a study of blood T cell repertoires in COVID-19. Overall study: The samples span acute and convalescent COVID-19 from the United States, Italy and Spain. Sample material is recorded as cDNA or gDNA derived from T cells, B-cell-depleted T cells, or PBMCs.

This clone was picked up a small number of times. Trimming stripped 2 bases from V and 5 bases from J, with 13 bases between. Germline V lookup: CDR1 LGHDT, CDR2 YNNKEL (reference sequence). The CDR3 sequence is 15 residues long. Original handling: Researchers report that nucleated cell counts were estimated from reference gene primer amplification. Assay used: immunoSEQ multiplex PCR; TCRdb lists only in-frame clones, some missing. V, J and clone size reflect that table, while D and trimming were determined from the DNA. The data contain 200,000 to 250,000 clones, more than 80% of them singletons. Enrolled during active infection, Seattle patients were then followed longitudinally.

This sequence originates from a man aged 25-45 years with COVID-19, enrolled during active disease. Sequencing input: peripheral blood. V usage is TRBV3-1 (or the pseudogene TRBV3-2) and J usage is TRBJ1-5; tentatively, D is TRBD1 (5 bases). The DNA of the CDR3 is TGTGCCAGCAGCCAATGGTCGGGGGGGGATCAGCCCCAGCATTTT. It translates to CASSQWSGGDQPQHF.